The 28 T cell receptor beta chains below all came from one sample that was sequenced in a study of cytomegalovirus exposure and HLA in healthy donors. The study ran its PCR with 60 Vbeta and 13 Jbeta primers. The protocol was immunoSEQ multiplex PCR, while the TCRdb copy is restricted to in-frame clones and leaves out a portion. The sample lists approximately 68,000 clones, around 75% occurring once. Sequenced material: PBMCs. All receptors come from a woman in her 30s in good health and CMV-seropositive.

This clone has only a few counts. The chain links TRBV2 to TRBJ2-7; 9 bases line up with TRBD2. V trimming: 2 bases; J trimming: 10 bases; junction bases outside the gene matches: 12. Germline-derived CDR1 and CDR2 are SNHLY and FYNNEI. This CDR3 is built from 15 residues. The CDR3: CASSELAGALYIQYF. The CDR3 DNA reads as TGTGCCAGCAGTGAATTAGCGGGAGCCCTGTATATTCAGTACTTC.

The J gene is TRBJ2-3, the V gene TRBV2, with 9 bases lining up with TRBD2. CDR1 and CDR2 from the germline V gene are SNHLY and FYNNEI. Trimming took 3 bases from V and 8 from J; bases not matched to a gene: 18. This CDR3 has 18 residues. As DNA, the CDR3 is TGTGCCAGCAGTGACCCGAGGGCCGAGAGACGAGCGGGAGGTACGCAGTATTTT. Translation gives CASSDPRAERRAGGTQYF.

CDR3 nucleotide sequence: TGTGCCGTGCCAGCAGCAGAGAAAGAGGTCTACGAGCAGTACTTC. Amino acid sequence: CAVPAAEKEVYEQYF. J is TRBJ2-7 and V is TRBV7-9; D uncertain. Germline V gene sequence: CDR1 SEHNR, CDR2 FQNEAQ (reference sequence). Trimming removed 11 bases from V and 3 bases from J, with 23 bases in between. This CDR3 region has 15 residues.

This clone has a count of ten or more. This chain uses TRBV6-5 with TRBJ1-1; D is ambiguous. CDR3 length equals 13 residues. Germline loops: CDR1 MNHEY, CDR2 SVGAGI. Between the trimmed V and J ends, which lost 5 bases and 4 bases, there was a span of 11 bases. CDR3 DNA: TGTGCCAGCAGTGAAGCATTTTTCACTGAAGCTTTCTTT. Its protein product is CASSEAFFTEAFF.

This chain joins TRBV10-3 and TRBJ2-2; D is perhaps TRBD1 (5 bases). This CDR3 spans 16 amino acids. Germline V gene lookup returns CDR1 ENHRY and CDR2 SYGVKD. V lost 2 bases and J lost 1, with 11 bases in between. The CDR3 region has the DNA TGTGCCATCAGTGAGCAGGGAAACCTGAACACCGGGGAGCTGTTTTTT. The encoded protein is CAISEQGNLNTGELFF.

The chain employs TRBV15 and TRBJ2-2; 7 bases match TRBD2. The CDR3 sequence is 17 residues long. CDR1 is LNHNV, CDR2 YYDKDF, per germline (reference sequence). Germline trimming cut 0 bases from V and 3 bases from J; bases unmatched to any gene: 7. CDR3 in amino acids: CATSRDQGGRDTGELFF. The CDR3 DNA reads as TGTGCCACCAGCAGAGATCAGGGAGGGCGGGACACCGGGGAGCTGTTTTTT.

V usage is TRBV18 and J usage is TRBJ2-5, with TRBD1 matching over 7 bases. The end of the DNA fits TRBJ2-7 better, so the J call may be wrong. Germline V gene sequence: CDR1 KGHSH, CDR2 LQKENI. The CDR3 is made up of 18 amino acids. CDR3 sequence: CASSQRDSKRFGSYEQYF. The DNA for the CDR3 is TGTGCCAGCTCCCAGAGGGACAGTAAAAGGTTCGGCTCCTACGAGCAGTACTTC.

The V gene is TRBV7-9, the J gene TRBJ2-7, with TRBD2 matching 13 bases. The V and J ends lost 5 bases and 12 bases, in that order; junction bases with no gene match: 19. The germline V gene has CDR1 SEHNR and CDR2 FQNEAQ (reference sequence). This CDR3 region has 17 residues. CDR3 loop: CASSPLLAGGPNRAGYF. CDR3 sequence (DNA): TGTGCCAGCAGCCCTTTACTAGCGGGAGGGCCCAATCGGGCGGGGTACTTC.

V usage is TRBV28 and J usage is TRBJ1-1, with TRBD1 matching 7 bases. Germline CDR1 and CDR2: MDHEN and SYDVKM. The junction had 2 bases not matched to a gene; V was cut back by 4 bases and J by 0 bases. The CDR3 length is 14 residues. The CDR3, as DNA: TGTGCCAGCAGTTCAGGGACAGTGAACACTGAAGCTTTCTTT. It specifies CASSSGTVNTEAFF.

The J gene is TRBJ1-1, the V gene TRBV16; D is perhaps TRBD1 (5 bases). V dropped 1 base and J dropped 4 bases, with 10 bases sitting between them. Per the germline V gene, CDR1 is KGHSY and CDR2 is FQNENV. There are 14 residues in the CDR3. CDR3 amino acids: CASSQFGGTTEAFF. In nucleotides, the CDR3 is TGTGCCAGCAGCCAATTTGGAGGGACCACTGAAGCTTTCTTT.

This clone was seen once. The chain is built from TRBV5-1 and TRBJ2-7; 8 bases align to TRBD2. This CDR3 region has 14 residues. J gave up 5 bases and V 4 bases, and 8 bases lay outside the gene matches. The germline gives CDR1 SGHRS, CDR2 YFSETQ. CDR3 sequence reads: CASSTGLAVDEQYF. CDR3 coding DNA: TGCGCCAGCAGCACTGGACTAGCTGTAGACGAGCAGTACTTC. Complete variable domain (other parts from reference TRBV5-1 and TRBJ2-7): KAGVTQTPRYLIKTRGQQVTLSCSPISGHRSVSWYQQTPGQGLQFLFEYFSETQRNKGNFPGRFSGRQFSNSRSEMNVSTLELGDSALYLCASSTGLAVDEQYFGPGTRLTVT.

The chain is built from TRBV13 and TRBJ2-2; D might be TRBD2 (6 bases). V dropped 5 bases and J dropped 0 bases, with 16 bases sitting between them. Germline CDR1 PRHDT, CDR2 FYEKMQ (reference sequence). The CDR3 consists of 17 residues. The CDR3 DNA sequence: TGTGCCAGCAGCCGTCCTACTAGCACTTCGAACACCGGGGAGCTGTTTTTT. Translation gives CASSRPTSTSNTGELFF.

The rearrangement joins TRBV27 to TRBJ2-1; the match to TRBD1 covers 9 bases. CDR1 and CDR2 from the germline V gene are MNHEY and SMNVEV (reference sequence). CDR3 size: 14 residues. The ends lost 7 bases at V and 9 bases at J; junction bases unmatched: 10. CDR3 amino acids: CASKRTGVFGEQFF. CDR3 nucleotides: TGTGCCAGCAAGAGGACAGGGGTTTTCGGTGAGCAGTTCTTC.

The table lists this clone with a few counts. This chain links TRBV4-3 with TRBJ2-1, with 8 bases lining up with TRBD2. There are 15 residues in the CDR3. The germline V gene encodes CDR1 LGHNA and CDR2 YSLEER. The J segment lost 7 bases and the V segment lost 1 base, leaving 6 bases of the junction unmatched. CDR3 region: CASSQARGRWNEQFF. The CDR3 bases are TGCGCCAGCAGCCAAGCGCGCGGGAGGTGGAATGAGCAGTTCTTC.

The rearrangement joins TRBV7-9 to TRBJ1-5; 7 positions match TRBD1. Trimming cost V 5 bases and J 5 bases; bases outside gene matches: 6. Looked up from germline, CDR1 is SEHNR and CDR2 is FQNEAQ (reference sequence). This CDR3 has 14 residues. CDR3 residues: CASSRGDSYQPQHF. In DNA form, the CDR3 reads TGTGCCAGCAGCCGCGGGGACAGTTATCAGCCCCAGCATTTT.

V and J are TRBV28 and TRBJ2-3; D is perhaps TRBD1 (5 bases). V dropped 5 bases and J dropped 0 bases, with 12 bases sitting between them. The CDR3 has 15 residues. Germline CDR1 is MDHEN and CDR2 is SYDVKM. CDR3 protein: CASSQGATSTDTQYF. In DNA form, the CDR3 reads TGTGCCAGCAGTCAAGGGGCTACAAGCACAGATACGCAGTATTTT. Full variable domain (missing parts from reference TRBV28 and TRBJ2-3): DVKVTQSSRYLVKRTGEKVFLECVQDMDHENMFWYRQDPGLGLRLIYFSYDVKMKEKGDIPEGYSVSREKKERFSLILESASTNQTSMYLCASSQGATSTDTQYFGPGTRLTVL.

In its sample, this clone was seen once. The CDR3 sequence: CASSVGDSAYNEQFF. CDR3 DNA: TGTGCCAGCAGCGTCGGGGATAGCGCCTACAATGAGCAGTTCTTC. This chain uses TRBV7-2 with TRBJ2-1, with a weak D call TRBD2 (5 bases). The V gene lost 5 bases and the J gene lost 2 bases, with 13 bases spanning the gap. CDR3 length equals 15 residues. CDR1 is SGHTA and CDR2 is FQGNSA in the germline V gene. The complete variable domain, with remaining parts taken from reference TRBV7-2 and TRBJ2-1, reads GAGVSQSPSNKVTEKGKDVELRCDPISGHTALYWYRQSLGQGLEFLIYFQGNSAPDKSGLPSDRFSAERTGGSVSTLTIQRTQQEDSAVYLCASSVGDSAYNEQFFGPGTRLTVL.

This clone was seen more than once but under ten times. The chain recombines TRBV6-5 with TRBJ1-1; D is uncertain. The ends were cut back, 5 bases at V and 5 bases at J, with 15 bases in the middle. CDR1 is MNHEY and CDR2 is SVGAGI in the germline V gene. The CDR3 totals 14 residues. The CDR3 nucleotides read TGTGCCAGCAGTACTATTCCAGCGGGGACTGAAGCTTTCTTT. Translated, it gives CASSTIPAGTEAFF.

V and J are TRBV7-9 and TRBJ2-5; D perhaps matches TRBD1 (5 bases). The CDR3 runs to 14 residues. The V end lost 3 bases, the J end lost 9 bases, and 17 bases lay between the germline ends. Germline V gene lookup returns CDR1 SEHNR and CDR2 FQNEAQ (reference sequence). The CDR3 nucleotides read TGTGCCAGCAGCTTGCCCAGGGAAACCAATCCCCAGTACTTC. It translates to CASSLPRETNPQYF.

V and J are TRBV5-5 and TRBJ1-2, with 8 bases that match TRBD1. CDR1 is SGHKS, CDR2 YYEKEE, per germline (reference sequence). Trimming cost V 3 bases and J 8 bases; bases outside gene matches: 18. This CDR3 has 17 amino acids. The CDR3 nucleotides read TGTGCCAGCAGCTCTACCGGGACAGGCGGCCTGGTGGAGGGCTACACCTTC. It encodes CASSSTGTGGLVEGYTF.

The chain employs TRBV19 and TRBJ2-2; 10 bases line up with TRBD2. The CDR3 runs 19 residues. V lost 7 bases to trimming and J lost 0 bases; unmatched junction nucleotides: 14. CDR1 LNHDA and CDR2 SQIVND come from the germline V gene (reference sequence). CDR3 bases: TGTGCCAGTACCCCGGAGGGGGGTAGCGGGAGGTCGAACACCGGGGAGCTGTTTTTT. The encoded protein is CASTPEGGSGRSNTGELFF.

This clone was detected only once. J is TRBJ2-1 and V is TRBV9; D perhaps matches TRBD2 (6 bases). Germline loops: CDR1 SGDLS, CDR2 YYNGEE. The CDR3 extends over 15 amino acids. Trimming took off 5 bases at V and 3 bases at J, with 15 bases between the two ends. CDR3 residues: CASSRDSTFYNEQFF. The DNA of the CDR3 is TGTGCCAGCAGTCGGGACTCTACCTTCTACAATGAGCAGTTCTTC.

The table lists this clone with a count of one. The V gene is TRBV7-8, the J gene TRBJ1-5; a possible D gene is TRBD1 (5 bases). CDR1 SGHVS and CDR2 FQNEAQ come from the germline V gene. The length of the CDR3 is 13 residues. V lost 5 bases and J 6 bases, leaving 11 bases between the germline ends. The CDR3 sequence: CASSGTGPQPQHF. As DNA, the CDR3 is TGTGCCAGCAGCGGAACAGGTCCTCAGCCCCAGCATTTT. Combining the CDR3 with reference TRBV7-8 and TRBJ1-5 gives the whole variable domain GAGVSQSPRYKVAKRGQDVALRCDPISGHVSLFWYQQALGQGPEFLTYFQNEAQLDKSGLPSDRFFAERPEGSVSTLKIQRTQQEDSAVYLCASSGTGPQPQHFGDGTRLSIL.

In this sample, this clone turned up once. The chain recombines TRBV29-1 with TRBJ2-5; the match to TRBD1 covers 7 bases. Germline assignment: CDR1 SQVTM and CDR2 ANQGSEA. The V gene end was trimmed by 2 bases and the J gene end by 3 bases; junction bases not matched to a gene: 6. CDR3 length: 14 amino acids. The CDR3 nucleotides read TGCAGCGTTGAATTTGACAGGGTCGAAGAGACCCAGTACTTC. It specifies CSVEFDRVEETQYF.

V usage is TRBV29-1 and J usage is TRBJ2-1, with TRBD1 matching 10 bases. The junction had 12 bases not matched to a gene; V was cut back by 8 bases and J by 8 bases. CDR3 size: 14 residues. CDR1 SQVTM and CDR2 ANQGSEA come from the germline V gene. In DNA, the CDR3 is TGCAGCTACCGGACGGGACAGGGGACGTATGAGCAGTTCTTC. Protein product: CSYRTGQGTYEQFF.

The genes are TRBV6-6 and TRBJ1-6; 9 bases fit TRBD1. The CDR3 consists of 14 residues. Germline V gene sequence: CDR1 MNHNY, CDR2 SVGAGI (reference sequence). V lost 2 bases, J lost 13 bases, and 6 bases stayed unmatched. This CDR3 is CASSYDRGFGPLHF. The DNA of the CDR3 is TGTGCCAGCAGTTACGACAGGGGGTTCGGGCCCCTCCACTTT.

The chain recombines TRBV9 with TRBJ2-5, with D perhaps matching TRBD1 (6 bases). The DNA end lines up better with TRBJ2-7; the J call may be wrong. There are 15 residues in the CDR3. Germline V gene sequence: CDR1 SGDLS, CDR2 YYNGEE. The CDR3 region is CASSVEGTPAYEQYF. In DNA, the CDR3 is TGTGCCAGCAGCGTAGAGGGGACACCAGCTTACGAGCAGTACTTC.

This chain uses TRBV6-1 with TRBJ1-6; D might be TRBD1 (6 bases). This CDR3 region has 18 residues. Germline CDR1 and CDR2: MNHNS and SASEGT. V dropped 1 base and J dropped 1 base, with 14 bases sitting between them. CDR3: CASSEVPTGWSYNSPLHF. CDR3 in DNA: TGTGCCAGCAGTGAAGTCCCTACAGGGTGGTCCTATAATTCACCCCTCCACTTT.